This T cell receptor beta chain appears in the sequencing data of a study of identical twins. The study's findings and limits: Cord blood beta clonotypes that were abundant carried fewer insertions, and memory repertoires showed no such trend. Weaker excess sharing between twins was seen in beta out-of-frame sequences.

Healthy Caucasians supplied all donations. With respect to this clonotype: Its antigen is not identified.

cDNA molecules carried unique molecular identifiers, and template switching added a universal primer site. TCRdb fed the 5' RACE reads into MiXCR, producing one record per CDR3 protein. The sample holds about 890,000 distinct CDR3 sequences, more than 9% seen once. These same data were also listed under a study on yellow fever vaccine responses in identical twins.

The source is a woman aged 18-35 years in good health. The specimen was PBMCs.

In DNA, the CDR3 is TGTGCCAGCACCGACCCCCTCTCCGGCTACACCTTC. This sequence encodes CASTDPLSGYTF. The rearrangement joins TRBV9 to TRBJ1-2; no clear D gene. Germline CDR1 reads SGDLS; CDR2 reads YYNGEE. This CDR3 is 12 amino acids long. Trimming shortened V by 6 bases and J by 8 bases, and 14 bases separated the two germline ends.